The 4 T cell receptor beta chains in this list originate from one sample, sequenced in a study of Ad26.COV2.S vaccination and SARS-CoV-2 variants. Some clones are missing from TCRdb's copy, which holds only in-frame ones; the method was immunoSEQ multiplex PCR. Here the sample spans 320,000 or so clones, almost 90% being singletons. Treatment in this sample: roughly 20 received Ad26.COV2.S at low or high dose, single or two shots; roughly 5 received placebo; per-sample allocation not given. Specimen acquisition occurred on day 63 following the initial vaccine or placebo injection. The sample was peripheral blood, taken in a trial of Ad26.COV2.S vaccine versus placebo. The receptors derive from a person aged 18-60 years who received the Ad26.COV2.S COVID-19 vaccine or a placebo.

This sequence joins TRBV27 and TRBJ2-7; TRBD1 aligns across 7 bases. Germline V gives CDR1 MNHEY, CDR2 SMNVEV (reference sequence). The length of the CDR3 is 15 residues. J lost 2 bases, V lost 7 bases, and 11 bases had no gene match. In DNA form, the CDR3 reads TGTGCCAGCAAGCCCACCCGGGACAGAACCTACGAGCAGTACTTC. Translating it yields CASKPTRDRTYEQYF.

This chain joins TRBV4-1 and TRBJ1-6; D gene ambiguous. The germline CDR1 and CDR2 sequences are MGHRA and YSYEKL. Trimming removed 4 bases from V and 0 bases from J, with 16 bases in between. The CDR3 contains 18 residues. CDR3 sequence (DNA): TGCGCCAGCAGCCTTACCCCCGGAGGCAGCTCCTATAATTCACCCCTCCACTTT. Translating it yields CASSLTPGGSSYNSPLHF.

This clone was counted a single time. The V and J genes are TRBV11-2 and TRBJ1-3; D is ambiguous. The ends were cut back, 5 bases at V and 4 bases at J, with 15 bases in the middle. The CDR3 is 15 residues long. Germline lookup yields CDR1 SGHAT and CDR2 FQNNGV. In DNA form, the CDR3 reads TGTGCCAGCAGCGCGATAGTCCGGCGGGGAAACACCATATATTTT. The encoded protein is CASSAIVRRGNTIYF.

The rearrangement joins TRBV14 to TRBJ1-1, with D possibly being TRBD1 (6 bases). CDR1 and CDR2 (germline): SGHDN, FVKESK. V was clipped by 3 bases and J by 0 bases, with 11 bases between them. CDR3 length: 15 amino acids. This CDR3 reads CASSQTGGLNTEAFF. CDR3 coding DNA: TGTGCCAGCAGCCAGACAGGAGGGCTGAACACTGAAGCTTTCTTT.